These 6 T cell receptor beta chains came from one sample sequenced in a study of blood T cells in healthy people across ages. Through a sample-barcoded 5' primer and a J-beta primer mix, a second PCR was run for roughly 6 to 12 cycles. Each CDR3 protein gets one entry after TCRdb re-called the 5' RACE reads with MiXCR. Of about 1 million distinct CDR3 sequences detected, less than 50% appear once; the ten largest clones hold approximately 17%. The source material was blood. The receptors derive from a woman aged 60 to 75 in good health.

The chain recombines TRBV7-9 with TRBJ1-2, with D perhaps TRBD1 (6 bases). This CDR3 spans 15 amino acids. V shed 1 base and J shed 4 bases, with 13 bases lying between them. Germline lookup yields CDR1 SEHNR and CDR2 FQNEAQ (reference sequence). Here the CDR3 reads CASSLEAGDSYGYTF. The CDR3 DNA sequence: TGTGCCAGCAGCTTAGAGGCAGGGGATAGCTATGGCTACACCTTC. The complete variable domain, with remaining parts taken from reference TRBV7-9 and TRBJ1-2, reads DTGVSQNPRHKITKRGQNVTFRCDPISEHNRLYWYRQTLGQGPEFLTYFQNEAQLEKSRLLSDRFSAERPKGSFSTLEIQRTEQGDSAMYLCASSLEAGDSYGYTFGSGTRLTVV.

This clonotype was observed a few times. The chain is built from TRBV15 and TRBJ2-5; 8 bases are shared with TRBD2. The germline gives CDR1 LNHNV, CDR2 YYDKDF (reference sequence). V was pared by 8 bases and J by 1 base, with 3 bases of the junction left unmatched. CDR3 length equals 13 residues. Here the CDR3 reads CATALAAQETQYF. The CDR3 DNA sequence: TGTGCCACCGCACTAGCGGCCCAAGAGACCCAGTACTTC. The full variable domain, in which reference TRBV15 and TRBJ2-5 provide the parts outside the CDR3, is DAMVIQNPRYQVTQFGKPVTLSCSQTLNHNVMYWYQQKSSQAPKLLFHYYDKDFNNEADTPDNFQSRRPNTSFCFLDIRSPGLGDTAMYLCATALAAQETQYFGPGTRLLVL.

This clonotype was seen only once. The rearrangement uses TRBV6-5 and TRBJ2-1; 8 bases agree with TRBD1. Germline CDR1 is MNHEY and CDR2 is SVGAGI. The CDR3 is made up of 13 amino acids. Trimming removed 6 bases from V and 8 bases from J; junction bases left unmatched: 6. CDR3: CASRPTGEHEQFF. The CDR3 DNA follows: TGTGCCAGCAGACCGACAGGGGAGCATGAGCAGTTCTTC.

CDR3 protein: CASSQGTGNTEAFF. The DNA of the CDR3 is TGCGCCAGCAGCCAGGGGACGGGTAACACTGAAGCTTTCTTT. The genes are TRBV5-1 and TRBJ1-1; maybe TRBD1 (6 bases). Per germline, CDR1 SGHRS and CDR2 YFSETQ. The V end lost 4 bases, the J end lost 2 bases, and 12 bases lay between the germline ends. This CDR3 has 14 amino acids.

This clonotype has a handful of counts. The V call is TRBV11-2, the J call TRBJ2-5, with D perhaps TRBD1 (5 bases). The CDR3 covers 19 residues. The germline gives CDR1 SGHAT, CDR2 FQNNGV. The V and J ends lost 3 bases and 3 bases respectively, with 26 bases between them. In DNA, the CDR3 is TGTGCCAGCAGCTTGAGCTTAGTGAGGACAACCAAAGGGGAAGAGACCCAGTACTTC. Encoded protein: CASSLSLVRTTKGEETQYF.

This sequence joins TRBV29-1 and TRBJ2-7; 11 bases match TRBD2. Trimming took 6 bases from V and 4 from J; bases not matched to a gene: 5. Germline lookup yields CDR1 SQVTM and CDR2 ANQGSEA. This CDR3 spans 13 amino acids. In DNA form, the CDR3 reads TGCAGCGTGCTCTTAGCGGGGGGGTACGAGCAGTACTTC. Translated: CSVLLAGGYEQYF.